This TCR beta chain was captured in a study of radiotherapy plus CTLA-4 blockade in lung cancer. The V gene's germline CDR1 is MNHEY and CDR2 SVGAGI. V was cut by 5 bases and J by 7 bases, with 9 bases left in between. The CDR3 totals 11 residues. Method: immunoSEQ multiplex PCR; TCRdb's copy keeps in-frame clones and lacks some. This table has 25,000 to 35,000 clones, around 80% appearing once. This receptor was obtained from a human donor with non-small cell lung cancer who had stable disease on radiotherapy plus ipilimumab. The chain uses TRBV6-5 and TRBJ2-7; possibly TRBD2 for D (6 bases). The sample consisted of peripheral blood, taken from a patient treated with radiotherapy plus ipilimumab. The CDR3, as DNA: TGTGCCAGCAGTCCCGGGGGTGAGCAGTACTTC. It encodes CASSPGGEQYF.